Each of the 3 T cell receptor beta chains below was sequenced from the same sample in a study of shared T cell receptors in the human thymus. Profiled with immunoSEQ multiplex PCR; TCRdb holds only in-frame clones, not every one. The sample holds around 730,000 clones, 80% to 90% seen once. This sample also belongs to another study, concerning human thymus T cells.

The sequenced sample was thymocytes. These TCRs come from a girl under three years old with a congenital heart defect.

The chain carries TRBV2 and TRBJ2-1; a weak D match, TRBD1 (8 bases). CDR1 is SNHLY, CDR2 FYNNEI, per germline. The CDR3 runs to 16 residues. V was clipped by 8 bases and J by 7 bases, with 24 bases between them. CDR3 amino acids: CASREDRVGSGNEQFF. Written as DNA, the CDR3 is TGTGCCAGCCGGGAGGACAGGGTAGGGTCCGGGAATGAGCAGTTCTTC.

The genes are TRBV11-3 and TRBJ2-2, with 9 positions matching TRBD1. J lost 5 bases, V lost 1 base, and 5 bases had no gene match. CDR3 length: 16 amino acids. CDR1 and CDR2 from the germline V gene are SGHNT and YENEEA. CDR3 sequence: CASSLGDRERTGELFF. In DNA, the CDR3 is TGTGCCAGCAGCTTAGGGGACAGGGAACGAACCGGGGAGCTGTTTTTT.

The CDR3 bases are TGTGCCAGCAGCCGTGAGGACAGGGCTTTCATCTATGGCTACACCTTC. Translation: CASSREDRAFIYGYTF. The chain is built from TRBV14 and TRBJ1-2; 8 positions agree with TRBD1. From germline, CDR1 is SGHDN and CDR2 FVKESK. With V trimmed by 4 bases and J by 4 bases, 11 bases remained unmatched. This CDR3 comprises 16 residues.